This TCR beta chain was identified in a study of beta chain features in type 1 diabetes. Whole-study findings and limits: Type 1 diabetes patients had TCRB CDR3s that were shorter (moderately but significantly so) in all four CD4+ subsets.

This clone is a singleton in its sample. The antigen remains undetermined. Unmatched junction bases numbered 8, after V lost 5 bases and J lost 8 bases. Per the germline V gene, CDR1 is GTSNPN and CDR2 is SVGIG (reference sequence). This CDR3 has 12 residues. The purity of all sorted populations exceeded 95%. Expressed TCRB transcripts were sequenced because the isolated RNA had all been reverse transcribed beforehand. Using immunoSEQ multiplex PCR, the repertoire was profiled, and TCRdb retains in-frame clones only, with some absent. The table includes 680,000 or so clones, roughly an eighth detected once.

Sample: naive CD4+ T cells from blood. The chain couples TRBV30 to TRBJ1-2; 7 positions match TRBD1. The sequence derives from a man between 18 and 35 years old with type 1 diabetes. CDR3 protein: CAWERQGGGYTF. DNA of the CDR3: TGTGCCTGGGAGCGACAGGGTGGCGGCTACACCTTC.